This TCR beta chain was identified in a study of response to subunit inactivated influenza vaccine. Trimming pared 6 bases from V and 5 bases from J, leaving 20 bases between. CDR1 is SNHLY and CDR2 is FYNNEI in the germline V gene. This CDR3 spans 16 amino acids. TCRdb re-derived calls from the RT-PCR reads in MiXCR, one entry per CDR3 protein. The sample has about 540,000 distinct CDR3 sequences; around 25% are singletons. Separately, the same data were catalogued under a study of T cells expressing NK-cell markers. Per that study: The cDNA for TCR beta came from 5'RACE template switching with UMIs. A few of the donors also had these clonotypes leading their CD3+CD56-NKG2C+ fraction.

This chain joins TRBV2 and TRBJ2-1, with D maybe TRBD1 (5 bases). The TCR sequence derives from a man aged 50 to 60 who received an inactivated influenza vaccine. Sequencing was performed on CD4+ T cells sorted from PBMCs, taken roughly 12 days after vaccination. The CDR3: CASSLTGRASNNEQFF. CDR3 nucleotide sequence: TGTGCCAGCAGCTTAACAGGCAGGGCTTCGAACAATGAGCAGTTCTTC.